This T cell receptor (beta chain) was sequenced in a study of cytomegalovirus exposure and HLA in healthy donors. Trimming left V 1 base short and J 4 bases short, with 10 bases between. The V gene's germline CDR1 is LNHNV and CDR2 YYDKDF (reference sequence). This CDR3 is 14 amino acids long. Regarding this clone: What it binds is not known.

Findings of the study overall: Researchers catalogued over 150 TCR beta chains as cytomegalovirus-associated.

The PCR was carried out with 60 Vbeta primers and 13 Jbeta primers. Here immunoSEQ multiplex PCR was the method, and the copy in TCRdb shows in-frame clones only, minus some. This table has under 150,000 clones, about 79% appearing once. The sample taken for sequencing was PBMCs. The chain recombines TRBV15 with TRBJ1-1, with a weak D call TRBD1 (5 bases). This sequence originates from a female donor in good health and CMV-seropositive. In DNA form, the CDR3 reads TGTGCCACCAGCAGAGGGGGCTGGGGCACTGAAGCTTTCTTT. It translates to CATSRGGWGTEAFF.